The 3 T cell receptor beta chains reported below all come from one sample, sequenced in a study of radiotherapy plus CTLA-4 blockade in lung cancer. TCRdb's copy holds only in-frame clones and misses some; the assay was immunoSEQ multiplex PCR. The repertoire consists of approximately 95,000 clones, with approximately 78% occurring once and the leading ten covering roughly 3.5%. The material sequenced was peripheral blood, taken from a patient treated with radiotherapy plus ipilimumab. The receptors come from a human donor with non-small cell lung cancer who had a partial response to radiotherapy plus ipilimumab.

This clone was counted once. This chain uses TRBV6-6 with TRBJ2-5; a weak D match, TRBD1 (5 bases). The CDR3 consists of 13 residues. Per germline, CDR1 MNHNY and CDR2 SVGAGI (reference sequence). V dropped 8 bases and J dropped 0 bases, with 10 bases sitting between them. The CDR3 DNA is TGTGCCAGCTCAGACAGTAACCAAGAGACCCAGTACTTC. The encoded protein is CASSDSNQETQYF.

This clone turned up a few times. The chain couples TRBV2 to TRBJ2-3; D gene uncertain. Germline V gives CDR1 SNHLY, CDR2 FYNNEI. This CDR3 has 14 amino acids. Trimming left V 5 bases short and J 0 bases short, with 9 bases between. In nucleotides, the CDR3 is TGTGCCAGCAGTTTACACATTAGCACAGATACGCAGTATTTT. This encodes CASSLHISTDTQYF.

The chain carries TRBV11-2 and TRBJ2-1, with 7 bases that match TRBD2. V lost 4 bases to trimming and J lost 10 bases; unmatched junction nucleotides: 16. The CDR3 runs to 16 residues. Per the germline V gene, CDR1 is SGHAT and CDR2 is FQNNGV. The CDR3 protein is CASSSRLRGGVVEQFF. DNA of the CDR3: TGTGCCAGCAGCTCGCGTTTACGGGGAGGGGTTGTCGAGCAGTTCTTC.